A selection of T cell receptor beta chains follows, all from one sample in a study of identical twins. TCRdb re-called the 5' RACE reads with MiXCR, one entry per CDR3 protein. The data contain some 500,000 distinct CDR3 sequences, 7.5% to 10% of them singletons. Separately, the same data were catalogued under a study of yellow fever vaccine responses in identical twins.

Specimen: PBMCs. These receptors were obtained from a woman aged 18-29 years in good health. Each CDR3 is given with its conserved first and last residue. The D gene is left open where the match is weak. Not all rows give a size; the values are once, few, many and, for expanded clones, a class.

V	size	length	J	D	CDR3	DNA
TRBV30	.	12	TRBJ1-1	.	CAWSDAVTEAFF	TGTGCCTGGAGTGACGCGGTCACTGAAGCTTTCTTT
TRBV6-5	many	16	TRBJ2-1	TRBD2	CASSYSVGGSYNEQFF	TGTGCCAGCAGTTACTCGGTGGGGGGGTCCTACAATGAGCAGTTCTTC
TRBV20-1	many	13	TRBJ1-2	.	CSARTVTNYGYTF	TGCAGTGCCCGCACAGTTACGAACTATGGCTACACCTTC
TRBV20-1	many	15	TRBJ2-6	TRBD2	CSAQKAGAGANVLTF	TGCAGTGCCCAAAAGGCGGGAGCTGGGGCCAACGTCCTGACTTTC
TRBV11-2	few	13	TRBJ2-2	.	CASSLEDTGELFF	TGTGCCAGCAGCTTAGAGGACACCGGGGAGCTGTTTTTT
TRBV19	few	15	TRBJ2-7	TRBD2	CASRDTSGKAYEQYF	TGTGCCAGTAGGGACACTAGCGGCAAAGCCTACGAGCAGTACTTC
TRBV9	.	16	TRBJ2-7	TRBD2	CASSVGPSGEVNEQYF	TGTGCCAGCAGCGTAGGGCCTAGCGGAGAGGTCAACGAGCAGTACTTC
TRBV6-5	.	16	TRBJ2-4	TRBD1	CASSYIGTGDKNIQYF	TGTGCCAGCAGTTACATAGGGACAGGGGACAAAAACATTCAGTACTTC
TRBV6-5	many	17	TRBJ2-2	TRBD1	CASSYSYFDRATGELFF	TGTGCCAGCAGTTACAGCTACTTCGACAGGGCCACCGGGGAGCTGTTTTTT
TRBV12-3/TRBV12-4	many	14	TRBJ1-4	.	CASSKGTYNEKLFF	TGTGCCAGCAGTAAAGGGACCTACAATGAAAAACTGTTTTTT
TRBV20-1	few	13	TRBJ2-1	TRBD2	CSVAGGGYNEQFF	TGCAGTGTAGCTGGGGGGGGCTACAATGAGCAGTTCTTC
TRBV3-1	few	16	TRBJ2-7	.	CASSQDLGVYSYEQYF	TGTGCCAGCAGCCAAGATTTGGGCGTTTACTCCTACGAGCAGTACTTC
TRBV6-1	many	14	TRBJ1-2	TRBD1	CASSPVTGDYGYTF	TGTGCCAGCAGTCCCGTGACAGGGGACTATGGCTACACCTTC
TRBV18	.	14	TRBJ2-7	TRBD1	CASSPTGQGGEQYF	TGTGCCAGCTCACCAACAGGACAGGGAGGCGAGCAGTACTTC
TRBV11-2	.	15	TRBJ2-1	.	CASSPPGRRYNEQFF	TGTGCCAGCAGCCCCCCGGGACGCAGGTACAATGAGCAGTTCTTC
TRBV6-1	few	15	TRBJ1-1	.	CASSVSRVGATEAFF	TGTGCCAGCAGTGTCAGCAGGGTTGGAGCCACTGAAGCTTTCTTT
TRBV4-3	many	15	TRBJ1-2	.	CASSPTDAGGYGYTF	TGCGCCAGCAGCCCGACAGACGCCGGCGGATATGGCTACACCTTC
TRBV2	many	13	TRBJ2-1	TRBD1	CASSRTGKNEQFF	TGTGCCAGCAGTAGGACAGGGAAGAATGAGCAGTTCTTC
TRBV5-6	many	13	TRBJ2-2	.	CASSLAVTGELFF	TGTGCCAGCAGCTTGGCGGTAACCGGGGAGCTGTTTTTT
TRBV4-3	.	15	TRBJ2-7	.	CASSRETELGHEQYF	TGCGCCAGCAGCCGGGAAACTGAGCTAGGTCACGAGCAGTACTTC
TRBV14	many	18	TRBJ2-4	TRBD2	CASSQEGRLAGGGNIQYF	TGTGCCAGCAGCCAAGAGGGTCGGCTAGCGGGAGGAGGAAACATTCAGTACTTC
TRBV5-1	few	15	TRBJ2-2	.	CASSPSPRGTGELFF	TGCGCCAGCAGCCCAAGCCCTAGGGGTACCGGGGAGCTGTTTTTT
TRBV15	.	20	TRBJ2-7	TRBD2	CATSRDRGLAEIESSYEQYF	TGTGCCACCAGCAGAGATAGGGGACTAGCGGAGATCGAATCCTCCTACGAGCAGTACTTC
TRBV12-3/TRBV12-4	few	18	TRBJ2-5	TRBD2	CASCSYLQAGGDQETQYF	TGTGCCAGCTGTTCCTACCTCCAAGCGGGGGGGGACCAAGAGACCCAGTACTTC
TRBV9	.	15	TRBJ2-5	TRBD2	CASSVATGGPGTQYF	TGTGCCAGCAGCGTAGCTACGGGGGGGCCGGGGACCCAGTACTTC
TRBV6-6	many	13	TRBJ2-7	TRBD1	CASSYSTGWEQYF	TGTGCCAGCAGTTACTCGACAGGGTGGGAGCAGTACTTC
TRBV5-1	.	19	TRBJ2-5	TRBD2	CASSLWGLAGGPTQETQYF	TGCGCCAGCAGCTTGTGGGGACTAGCGGGGGGTCCTACCCAAGAGACCCAGTACTTC
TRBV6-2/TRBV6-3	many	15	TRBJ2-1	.	CASSYSRTASNEQFF	TGTGCCAGCAGTTACTCCCGGACAGCCTCTAATGAGCAGTTCTTC
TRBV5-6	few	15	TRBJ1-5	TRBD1	CASSRGVTGTQPQHF	TGTGCCAGCAGCCGGGGGGTGACAGGGACTCAGCCCCAGCATTTT
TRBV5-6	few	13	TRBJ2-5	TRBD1	CASRTGGVETQYF	TGTGCCAGCAGGACAGGGGGCGTGGAGACCCAGTACTTC
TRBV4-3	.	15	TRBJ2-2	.	CASSQDLRTTGELFF	TGCGCCAGCAGCCAAGATCTTAGAACCACCGGGGAGCTGTTTTTT
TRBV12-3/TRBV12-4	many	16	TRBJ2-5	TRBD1	CASSLERDRGRETQYF	TGTGCCAGCAGTTTAGAAAGGGACAGGGGGCGAGAGACCCAGTACTTC
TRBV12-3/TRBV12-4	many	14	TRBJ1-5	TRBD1	CASSLRGQDQPQHF	TGTGCCAGCAGTTTAAGGGGGCAAGATCAGCCCCAGCATTTT
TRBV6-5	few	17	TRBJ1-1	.	CASSYQLEGGWNTEAFF	TGTGCCAGCAGTTATCAATTGGAGGGGGGATGGAACACTGAAGCTTTCTTT
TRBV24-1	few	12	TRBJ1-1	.	CATSDFGTEAFF	TGTGCCACCAGTGATTTTGGAACTGAAGCTTTCTTT
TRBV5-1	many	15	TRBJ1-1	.	CASSLGATLNTEAFF	TGCGCCAGCAGCTTGGGAGCCACCTTGAACACTGAAGCTTTCTTT
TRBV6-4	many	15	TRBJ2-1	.	CASSDSGGAGDEQFF	TGTGCCAGCAGTGACTCGGGGGGGGCAGGCGATGAGCAGTTCTTC
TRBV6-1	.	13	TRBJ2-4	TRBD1	CATGTGKGSIQYF	TGTGCCACCGGGACAGGGAAAGGGAGCATTCAGTACTTC
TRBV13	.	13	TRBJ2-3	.	CASSSTSPDTQYF	TGTGCCAGCAGCTCCACCTCTCCGGATACGCAGTATTTT
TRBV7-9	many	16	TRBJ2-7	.	CASSLVGEGPAYEQYF	TGTGCCAGCAGCTTAGTAGGTGAGGGCCCAGCCTACGAGCAGTACTTC
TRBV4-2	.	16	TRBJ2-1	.	CASSQVRGGSYNEQFF	TGTGCCAGCAGCCAAGTTAGGGGGGGATCCTACAATGAGCAGTTCTTC
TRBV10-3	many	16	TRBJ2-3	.	CAISDAPYSITDTQYF	TGTGCCATCAGTGATGCCCCCTATAGTATCACAGATACGCAGTATTTT
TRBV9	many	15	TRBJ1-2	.	CASSVTQGINYGYTF	TGTGCCAGCAGCGTGACACAGGGAATTAACTATGGCTACACCTTC